Listed below are T cell receptor beta chains from one sample, sequenced in a study of cytomegalovirus exposure and HLA in healthy donors. The data were produced by immunoSEQ multiplex PCR, yet TCRdb's version contains in-frame clones alone and is incomplete. Seen here are over 150,000 clones, roughly 80% observed once, and the top ten hold less than 2.5%. Sequencing input: PBMCs. The receptors stem from a man aged 50 to 60 in good health and CMV-seropositive. The CDR3 runs from the conserved cysteine through the conserved F or W. The D gene is left open where the match is weak. Some rows have no size entry. The others give once, few or many, or a class for an expanded clone.

len: 13
v_gene: TRBV12-5
d_gene: .
j_gene: TRBJ1-6
abundance: .
CDR3nt: TGTGCTAGTGGTGCATCAGGGAATTCACCCCTCCACTTT
CDR3aa: CASGASGNSPLHF

len: 15
v_gene: TRBV28
d_gene: TRBD1
j_gene: TRBJ1-1
abundance: once
CDR3nt: TGTGCCAGCAGTCGTCTGACAGGGGGGGACACTGAAGCTTTCTTT
CDR3aa: CASSRLTGGDTEAFF

len: 15
v_gene: TRBV7-9
d_gene: TRBD2
j_gene: TRBJ2-1
abundance: .
CDR3nt: TGTGCCAGCAGCTTAGTCAGCGGGGGTTACAATGAGCAGTTCTTC
CDR3aa: CASSLVSGGYNEQFF

len: 14
v_gene: TRBV29-1
d_gene: TRBD2
j_gene: TRBJ2-5
abundance: .
CDR3nt: TGCAGCGTTGAAGAGGGGGACTACCGAGAGACCCAGTACTTC
CDR3aa: CSVEEGDYRETQYF

len: 14
v_gene: TRBV5-1
d_gene: .
j_gene: TRBJ2-2
abundance: .
CDR3nt: TGCGCCAGCAGCTTGGGAGCGAACACCGGGGAGCTGTTTTTT
CDR3aa: CASSLGANTGELFF

len: 15
v_gene: TRBV9
d_gene: TRBD1
j_gene: TRBJ1-2
abundance: few
CDR3nt: TGTGCCAGCAGCGTAGAGGGGGCGCTGGCCTATGGCTACACCTTC
CDR3aa: CASSVEGALAYGYTF

len: 16
v_gene: TRBV18
d_gene: .
j_gene: TRBJ1-4
abundance: .
CDR3nt: TGTGCCAGCTCACCACACCGTTCAGGGGCTAATGAAAAACTGTTTTTT
CDR3aa: CASSPHRSGANEKLFF

len: 15
v_gene: TRBV5-1
d_gene: .
j_gene: TRBJ2-5
abundance: .
CDR3nt: TGCGCCAGCAGCTCCTCCAGGGGCGACCAAGAGACCCAGTACTTC
CDR3aa: CASSSSRGDQETQYF

len: 15
v_gene: TRBV19
d_gene: TRBD1
j_gene: TRBJ2-2
abundance: .
CDR3nt: TGTGCCAGTAGTATAGGGACAGGGGGCTCCGGGGAGCTGTTTTTT
CDR3aa: CASSIGTGGSGELFF

len: 15
v_gene: TRBV19
d_gene: TRBD1
j_gene: TRBJ1-2
abundance: once
CDR3nt: TGTGCCAGTAGGGACAGGGGGCGTAATGACTATGGCTACACCTTC
CDR3aa: CASRDRGRNDYGYTF

len: 13
v_gene: TRBV4-3
d_gene: .
j_gene: TRBJ1-2
abundance: .
CDR3nt: TGCGCCAGCAGCCAAACCGGGATCTATGGCTACACCTTC
CDR3aa: CASSQTGIYGYTF

len: 15
v_gene: TRBV5-6
d_gene: .
j_gene: TRBJ2-2
abundance: .
CDR3nt: TGTGCCAGCAGCCCGCCCGGCGGTTGGACCGGGGAGCTGTTTTTT
CDR3aa: CASSPPGGWTGELFF

len: 15
v_gene: TRBV7-2
d_gene: .
j_gene: TRBJ1-2
abundance: .
CDR3nt: TGTGCCAGCAGCTTAAGCACGGGGATCGGCTATGGCTACACCTTC
CDR3aa: CASSLSTGIGYGYTF

len: 14
v_gene: TRBV5-1
d_gene: TRBD1
j_gene: TRBJ2-7
abundance: .
CDR3nt: TGCGCCAGCAGCCAGGGACAGGGAGGACGCGAGCAGTACTTC
CDR3aa: CASSQGQGGREQYF

len: 19
v_gene: TRBV23-1
d_gene: TRBD2
j_gene: TRBJ2-1
abundance: .
CDR3nt: TGCGCCAGCAGTCGCCCATCTCGACTAGCGGGGGTGTCCTACAATGAGCAGTTCTTC
CDR3aa: CASSRPSRLAGVSYNEQFF

len: 14
v_gene: TRBV27
d_gene: .
j_gene: TRBJ1-1
abundance: few
CDR3nt: TGTGCCAGCAGTTTGGGGGGGCTGAACACTGAAGCTTTCTTT
CDR3aa: CASSLGGLNTEAFF

len: 16
v_gene: TRBV28
d_gene: .
j_gene: TRBJ1-3
abundance: .
CDR3nt: TGTGCCAGCAGATCATCGGAGGACAGCTCTGGAAACACCATATATTTT
CDR3aa: CASRSSEDSSGNTIYF

len: 14
v_gene: TRBV6-1
d_gene: TRBD1
j_gene: TRBJ1-1
abundance: .
CDR3nt: TGTGCCACCACAATGGGACAGGCGTGGACTGAAGCTTTCTTT
CDR3aa: CATTMGQAWTEAFF

len: 16
v_gene: TRBV6-1
d_gene: TRBD1
j_gene: TRBJ1-2
abundance: .
CDR3nt: TGTGCCAGCAGTGTACCACAGGGGGAATTCGGCTATGGCTACACCTTC
CDR3aa: CASSVPQGEFGYGYTF

len: 13
v_gene: TRBV4-1
d_gene: TRBD1
j_gene: TRBJ1-2
abundance: .
CDR3nt: TGCGCCAGCAGCCAGGGACAGGGGGATGGCTACACCTTC
CDR3aa: CASSQGQGDGYTF

len: 16
v_gene: TRBV27
d_gene: TRBD2
j_gene: TRBJ2-7
abundance: .
CDR3nt: TGTGCCAGCAGTTTACGAGCGGGGGGCGCCTCCTACGAGCAGTACTTC
CDR3aa: CASSLRAGGASYEQYF

len: 12
v_gene: TRBV6-6
d_gene: .
j_gene: TRBJ1-2
abundance: few
CDR3nt: TGTGCCAGCCTCCCAGGGCCCTATGGCTACACCTTC
CDR3aa: CASLPGPYGYTF